The 11 T cell receptor beta chains below were found in one sample sequenced in a study of cytomegalovirus exposure and HLA in healthy donors. The table came from immunoSEQ multiplex PCR; TCRdb's copy has only in-frame clones and leaves some out. The repertoire holds some 68,000 clones, about 96% seen once, with 2% to 2.5% in the top ten. Sequences were obtained from PBMCs. Receptor source: a man between 18 and 35 years old in good health and CMV-seronegative.

This clone was found a few times. The rearrangement uses TRBV10-1 and TRBJ2-1; maybe TRBD2 (6 bases). V lost 0 bases and J 5 bases, leaving 11 bases between the germline ends. CDR1 WNHNN and CDR2 SYGVQD come from the germline V gene (reference sequence). The CDR3 extends over 15 amino acids. The CDR3: CASSESSSVHNEQFF. The DNA of the CDR3 is TGCGCCAGCAGTGAGTCTTCTAGCGTACACAATGAGCAGTTCTTC.

The chain joins TRBV27 to TRBJ1-2; a weak D match, TRBD1 (5 bases). V dropped 6 bases and J dropped 8 bases, with 16 bases sitting between them. The CDR3 extends over 13 amino acids. Germline V gene sequence: CDR1 MNHEY, CDR2 SMNVEV (reference sequence). CDR3 in amino acids: CASSGGGAQGYTF. CDR3 DNA: TGTGCCAGCAGCGGGGGAGGGGCCCAGGGCTACACCTTC.

As regards this clone: This same CDR3 is encoded by further DNA sequences in the sample. J is TRBJ2-2 and V is TRBV6-4, with a possible D match to TRBD1 (5 bases). CDR3 length equals 13 residues. Looked up from germline, CDR1 is MRHNA and CDR2 is SNTAGT. V shed 2 bases and J shed 4 bases, with 5 bases lying between them. The CDR3 DNA sequence: TGTGCCAGCAGTGACAGGGGCACCGGGGAGCTGTTTTTT. Translation: CASSDRGTGELFF.

The CDR3 spells CASSLAQAGLGYGYTF. The CDR3 bases are TGTGCCAGCAGCTTAGCGCAAGCAGGTTTGGGCTATGGCTACACCTTC. The chain couples TRBV7-9 to TRBJ1-2; D gene ambiguous. V was shortened by 0 bases and J by 4 bases, with 15 bases between the two germline ends. Looked up from germline, CDR1 is SEHNR and CDR2 is FQNEAQ (reference sequence). The CDR3 loop spans 16 amino acids.

This chain connects TRBV6-6 to TRBJ2-1; the D is unclear. This CDR3 contains 13 residues. Trimming pared 6 bases from V and 4 bases from J, leaving 10 bases between. Looked up from germline, CDR1 is MNHNY and CDR2 is SVGAGI (reference sequence). CDR3 sequence (DNA): TGTGCCAGCAGCCCTAGAACTTACAATGAGCAGTTCTTC. Its translation is CASSPRTYNEQFF.

This clone was detected only once. The J gene is TRBJ2-7, the V gene TRBV5-1; 7 bases line up with TRBD2. From germline, CDR1 is SGHRS and CDR2 YFSETQ. The CDR3 runs 15 residues. Unmatched junction bases numbered 6, after V lost 3 bases and J lost 0 bases. In DNA form, the CDR3 reads TGCGCCAGCAGCTATTCCGGGACTAACTCCTACGAGCAGTACTTC. It specifies CASSYSGTNSYEQYF.

The rearrangement joins TRBV10-3 to TRBJ2-5, with a possible D match to TRBD1 (5 bases). The germline V and J ends were trimmed by 3 bases and 4 bases, with 9 bases remaining between them. This CDR3 is 13 amino acids long. CDR1 ENHRY and CDR2 SYGVKD come from the germline V gene. This chain's CDR3 is CAISDYRSETQYF. Written as DNA, the CDR3 is TGTGCCATCAGTGATTACAGGTCAGAGACCCAGTACTTC.

The chain couples TRBV5-5 to TRBJ2-1, with 7 bases identical to TRBD2. The CDR3 contains 16 residues. After removal of 2 bases from V and 0 bases from J, the junction contained 5 bases not matched to a gene. Germline V lookup: CDR1 SGHKS, CDR2 YYEKEE (reference sequence). The CDR3 region has the DNA TGTGCCAGCAGCTTCTCGGGACTAAGCTCCTACAATGAGCAGTTCTTC. Translating it yields CASSFSGLSSYNEQFF.

V gene TRBV2 combines with J gene TRBJ1-4; no firm D call. Per germline, CDR1 SNHLY and CDR2 FYNNEI. There are 14 residues in the CDR3. Trimming took 9 bases from V and 2 from J, leaving 13 bases between them. CDR3 sequence (DNA): TGTGCCAGATCATCCGGTCCCACTAATGAAAAACTGTTTTTT. Amino acid sequence: CARSSGPTNEKLFF.

This rearrangement joins TRBV9 to TRBJ1-5; 10 bases fit TRBD1. With V trimmed by 4 bases and J by 4 bases, 5 bases remained unmatched. The CDR3 has 15 residues. Germline assignment: CDR1 SGDLS and CDR2 YYNGEE. CDR3 loop: CASSRSGQGNQPQHF. CDR3 coding DNA: TGTGCCAGCAGCCGATCGGGACAGGGGAATCAGCCCCAGCATTTT.

V usage is TRBV27 and J usage is TRBJ2-1; 8 bases fit TRBD1. The CDR3 length is 19 residues. CDR1 and CDR2 (germline): MNHEY, SMNVEV (reference sequence). With V trimmed by 1 base and J by 2 bases, 13 bases remained unmatched. The CDR3 coding sequence is TGTGCCAGCAGTTTATACCCTCCTAGGACAGGGACCACCTACAATGAGCAGTTCTTC. Its translation: CASSLYPPRTGTTYNEQFF.